The 22 T cell receptor beta chains presented below share a single source sample, sequenced in a study of spatial heterogeneity in lung cancer. Study-wide points: How many expanded intratumoral alpha and beta TCRs were present tracked the tumor mutation count, which was a count of nonsynonymous mutations.

Time point noted: sample taken at primary tumor resection. TCRdb re-derived calls from the 5' RACE reads in MiXCR, one entry per CDR3 protein. Of about 9,300 distinct CDR3 sequences listed, roughly half are singletons. What these receptors recognize is not known. Here the sequenced sample was lung tumor tissue, taken at surgery. These receptor sequences come from a female donor with early-stage non-small cell lung cancer.

This clonotype has just a few counts. Found in a library prepared for alpha chains, this beta chain is an off-target read, and its abundance has little meaning. This chain uses TRBV20-1 with TRBJ2-3; TRBD2 matches 8 bases. V was clipped by 0 bases and J by 3 bases; unmatched bases: 8. The CDR3 totals 16 residues. CDR1 and CDR2 from the germline V gene are DFQATT and SNEGSKA (reference sequence). The CDR3 spells CSARDRARLATDTQYF. The CDR3 nucleotides are TGCAGTGCTAGAGATCGAGCTAGACTAGCGACAGATACGCAGTATTTT.

Concerning this clonotype: This beta chain turned up in a library designed for alpha chains; as an off-target read, its abundance says little. J is TRBJ1-3 and V is TRBV30; possibly TRBD1 for D (6 bases). Germline V lookup: CDR1 GTSNPN, CDR2 SVGIG (reference sequence). Trimming took off 0 bases at V and 5 bases at J, with 17 bases between the two ends. CDR3 length: 16 residues. The CDR3 is CAWSVQVAGARNTIYF. In nucleotides, the CDR3 is TGTGCCTGGAGTGTACAAGTGGCAGGGGCCCGAAACACCATATATTTT.

The table lists this clonotype with a few counts. In a library made to pick up alpha chains, this beta chain is a stray read with a size that means little. This chain uses TRBV7-2 with TRBJ1-1; D possibly corresponds to TRBD1 (6 bases). Trimming removed 1 base at V and 1 base at J, with 16 bases between. Germline V gene data show CDR1 as SGHTA and CDR2 as FQGNSA. The CDR3 contains 17 residues. CDR3 sequence reads: CASSLGLAGARNTEAFF. The CDR3 nucleotides read TGTGCCAGCAGCTTAGGGTTGGCGGGGGCGCGGAACACTGAAGCTTTCTTT.

With regard to this clonotype: Because the library targeted alpha chains, this beta chain is an off-target read whose size means little. The chain recombines TRBV28 with TRBJ1-2; no clear D. V lost 3 bases, J lost 4 bases, and 12 bases lay in between. The CDR3 loop spans 14 amino acids. CDR1 is MDHEN, CDR2 SYDVKM, per germline. The CDR3 DNA is TGTGCCAGCAGTTTGGGCTCTACTCTCTATGGCTACACCTTC. It encodes CASSLGSTLYGYTF.

By its share, this clonotype is medium-sized (0.01 to 0.1%). Being off target in a library aimed at alpha chains, this beta chain has a size of little meaning. V is TRBV11-2 and J is TRBJ2-5; D might be TRBD1 (6 bases). V lost 6 bases to trimming and J lost 2 bases, with 16 bases between them. Per germline, CDR1 SGHAT and CDR2 FQNNGV. The CDR3 loop spans 15 amino acids. The CDR3 here is CASRLSRGGQETQYF. For the CDR3, the DNA is TGTGCCAGCAGGTTATCACGAGGGGGACAAGAGACCCAGTACTTC.

In the case of this clonotype: This beta chain is off target for a library built for alpha chains, so its abundance means little. V usage is TRBV4-2 and J usage is TRBJ1-1; D is unclear. This CDR3 comprises 14 residues. V was trimmed by 4 bases and J by 2 bases, leaving 11 bases between them. CDR1 and CDR2 from the germline V gene are LGHNA and YNFKEQ. CDR3 in amino acids: CASSPLQRNTEAFF. CDR3 in DNA: TGTGCCAGCAGCCCTCTCCAAAGAAACACTGAAGCTTTCTTT.

By share, this clonotype ranks as hyperexpanded. Little can be read into the size of this beta chain, an off-target read in a library designed for alpha chains. The chain uses TRBV27 and TRBJ1-2; no reliable D call. Germline V gene data show CDR1 as MNHEY and CDR2 as SMNVEV (reference sequence). CDR3 size: 16 residues. V lost 0 bases to trimming and J lost 3 bases, with 14 bases between them. CDR3 in amino acids: CASSLSESGGDYGYTF. Here the CDR3 DNA reads TGTGCCAGCAGTTTATCGGAGTCGGGCGGGGACTATGGCTACACCTTC.

With respect to this clonotype: This beta chain slipped into a library made for alpha chains as a stray read, so its size is not meaningful. The chain carries TRBV28 and TRBJ2-1; 8 positions match TRBD1. Germline-derived CDR1 and CDR2 are MDHEN and SYDVKM. The length of the CDR3 is 16 residues. Trimming cost V 5 bases and J 6 bases; bases outside gene matches: 12. The CDR3 here is CASSIRPGTGFNEQFF. The CDR3 DNA follows: TGTGCCAGCAGTATCCGCCCCGGGACAGGTTTCAATGAGCAGTTCTTC.

As regards this clonotype: Because this beta chain is a stray read in a library intended to capture alpha chains, its abundance should not be given much weight. The chain links TRBV20-1 to TRBJ2-4; no firm D call. Per germline, CDR1 DFQATT and CDR2 SNEGSKA (reference sequence). The CDR3 is 13 amino acids. V was trimmed by 1 base and J by 8 bases, leaving 12 bases between them. The CDR3 DNA is TGCAGTGCTAGAGGTTTCACCGTGGACATTCAGTACTTC. Translated, it gives CSARGFTVDIQYF.

As to this clonotype: Because this beta chain is a stray read in a library intended to capture alpha chains, its abundance should not be given much weight. This rearrangement joins TRBV6-5 to TRBJ1-1, with 8 bases that match TRBD1. The CDR3 has 15 amino acids. Germline V CDR1 and CDR2: MNHEY, SVGAGI. The V and J ends lost 5 bases and 0 bases, in that order; junction bases with no gene match: 5. The CDR3 is CASSTWDRLNTEAFF. For the CDR3, the DNA is TGTGCCAGCAGTACTTGGGACAGGCTGAACACTGAAGCTTTCTTT.

With respect to this clonotype: This beta chain is off target for a library built for alpha chains, so its abundance means little. This chain uses TRBV20-1 with TRBJ2-3; D may be TRBD1 or TRBD2 (6 bases each). Germline V gene lookup returns CDR1 DFQATT and CDR2 SNEGSKA (reference sequence). This CDR3 has 13 amino acids. V was shortened by 3 bases and J by 4 bases, with 11 bases between the two germline ends. CDR3 sequence reads: CSASSGAADTQYF. CDR3 nucleotide sequence: TGCAGTGCTAGTTCGGGGGCTGCAGATACGCAGTATTTT.

With regard to this clonotype: As an off-target read in a library built for alpha chains, this beta chain has a frequency of little significance. The chain recombines TRBV6-1 with TRBJ1-2; D is ambiguous. Germline V CDR1 and CDR2: MNHNS, SASEGT. The V and J ends lost 3 bases and 4 bases respectively, with 12 bases between them. This CDR3 spans 14 amino acids. CDR3 sequence reads: CASSEAGNVYGYTF. The CDR3 nucleotides are TGTGCCAGCAGTGAGGCGGGGAATGTCTATGGCTACACCTTC.

For this clonotype: One end of the junction varies from germline; a read error may be responsible. This beta chain is an off-target read within a library intended for alpha chains, so its frequency means little. The chain carries TRBV7-2 and TRBJ2-4; no clear D gene. The V gene's germline CDR1 is SGHTA and CDR2 FQGNSA. The CDR3 runs 15 residues. For the CDR3, the DNA is TGTGCCAGCAGCTTAGGTGGTTTAGCCAAAATCATTCAGTACTTC. Translated: CASSLGGLAKIIQYF.

As regards this clonotype: This beta chain appears as a stray read in a library generated for alpha chains; its size is not informative. The V and J genes are TRBV9 and TRBJ2-1, with 10 bases identical to TRBD1. The CDR3 covers 18 residues. Trimming took 2 bases from V and 0 from J; bases not matched to a gene: 8. Germline V gene data show CDR1 as SGDLS and CDR2 as YYNGEE. Here the CDR3 DNA reads TGTGCCAGCAGCGTGGGACAGGGGCAACGTTTCTCCTACAATGAGCAGTTCTTC. Its protein is CASSVGQGQRFSYNEQFF.

About this clonotype: Being off target in a library aimed at alpha chains, this beta chain has a size of little meaning. The J gene is TRBJ1-1, the V gene TRBV28; D remains ambiguous. CDR3 size: 14 residues. Trimming took 5 bases from V and 3 from J, leaving 13 bases between them. CDR1 MDHEN and CDR2 SYDVKM come from the germline V gene. CDR3 sequence (DNA): TGTGCCAGCAGTCCGCCGGACCTTTACACTGAAGCTTTCTTT. Encoded protein: CASSPPDLYTEAFF. The variable domain in full, with the rest retrieved from reference TRBV28 and TRBJ1-1, is DVKVTQSSRYLVKRTGEKVFLECVQDMDHENMFWYRQDPGLGLRLIYFSYDVKMKEKGDIPEGYSVSREKKERFSLILESASTNQTSMYLCASSPPDLYTEAFFGQGTRLTVV.

Of note for this clonotype: Being off target in a library aimed at alpha chains, this beta chain has a size of little meaning. The chain couples TRBV6-6 to TRBJ2-3; D remains ambiguous. CDR1 and CDR2 (germline): MNHNY, SVGAGI (reference sequence). V was trimmed by 4 bases and J by 0 bases, leaving 2 bases between them. This CDR3 region has 12 residues. CDR3 region: CASSWSTDTQYF. CDR3 coding DNA: TGTGCCAGCAGTTGGAGCACAGATACGCAGTATTTT.

As concerns this clonotype: With the library built for alpha chains, this beta chain is off target and its frequency is not meaningful. The J gene is TRBJ2-1, the V gene TRBV6-2 or TRBV6-3; tentative D call: TRBD1 (5 bases). CDR3 length: 15 amino acids. Germline V gene sequence: CDR1 MNHEY, CDR2 SVGEGT. V lost 6 bases and J lost 8, with 20 bases in between. CDR3 protein: CASSPGIGPRDEQFF. In DNA, the CDR3 is TGTGCCAGCAGCCCAGGGATTGGCCCACGGGATGAGCAGTTCTTC.

Note on this clonotype: The size of this beta chain means little, since it is a stray read in a library made for alpha chains. This CDR3 reads CASSPGLAAYNEQFF. CDR3 DNA: TGTGCCAGCAGTCCCGGACTAGCAGCTTACAATGAGCAGTTCTTC. The gene calls are TRBV6-5 and TRBJ2-1, with 8 bases that match TRBD2. The CDR3 is made up of 15 amino acids. In germline, CDR1 is MNHEY, CDR2 SVGAGI. The junction had 7 bases not matched to a gene; V was cut back by 5 bases and J by 4 bases.

By share, this clonotype counts as large. This beta chain slipped into a library made for alpha chains as a stray read, so its size is not meaningful. The gene calls are TRBV6-1 and TRBJ2-7; D remains ambiguous. Germline assignment: CDR1 MNHNS and CDR2 SASEGT. Trimming removed 0 bases at V and 1 base at J, with 4 bases between. The length of the CDR3 is 13 residues. CDR3 in DNA: TGTGCCAGCAGTGAAGCGGGGTCCTACGAGCAGTACTTC. This codes for CASSEAGSYEQYF.

Details on this clonotype: Since it is a stray read in a library aimed at alpha chains, this beta chain has a size that is not meaningful. This sequence joins TRBV11-2 and TRBJ1-5, with D possibly being TRBD1 (5 bases). V lost 1 base, J lost 2 bases, and 6 bases lay in between. The germline gives CDR1 SGHAT, CDR2 FQNNGV. The CDR3 contains 14 residues. CDR3 nucleotides: TGTGCCAGCAGCTTAGCAGGGCGCAATCAGCCCCAGCATTTT. Translating it yields CASSLAGRNQPQHF.

This clonotype was seen more than once but under ten times. This beta chain is an unintended read in a library built for alpha chains; its size means little. J is TRBJ2-2 and V is TRBV6-6, with D unresolved. V was shortened by 6 bases and J by 7 bases, with 6 bases between the two germline ends. Germline V gene data show CDR1 as MNHNY and CDR2 as SVGAGI (reference sequence). This CDR3 contains 11 residues. The CDR3 DNA reads TGTGCCAGCAGCATCGACGGGGAGCTGTTTTTT. Protein: CASSIDGELFF.

About this clonotype itself: Being off target in a library aimed at alpha chains, this beta chain has a size of little meaning. The chain uses TRBV7-2 and TRBJ2-5, with D unresolved. V shed 0 bases and J shed 1 base, with 0 bases lying between them. Per germline, CDR1 SGHTA and CDR2 FQGNSA. The length of the CDR3 is 12 residues. This CDR3 is CASSLAQETQYF. The CDR3 nucleotides read TGTGCCAGCAGCTTAGCCCAAGAGACCCAGTACTTC.